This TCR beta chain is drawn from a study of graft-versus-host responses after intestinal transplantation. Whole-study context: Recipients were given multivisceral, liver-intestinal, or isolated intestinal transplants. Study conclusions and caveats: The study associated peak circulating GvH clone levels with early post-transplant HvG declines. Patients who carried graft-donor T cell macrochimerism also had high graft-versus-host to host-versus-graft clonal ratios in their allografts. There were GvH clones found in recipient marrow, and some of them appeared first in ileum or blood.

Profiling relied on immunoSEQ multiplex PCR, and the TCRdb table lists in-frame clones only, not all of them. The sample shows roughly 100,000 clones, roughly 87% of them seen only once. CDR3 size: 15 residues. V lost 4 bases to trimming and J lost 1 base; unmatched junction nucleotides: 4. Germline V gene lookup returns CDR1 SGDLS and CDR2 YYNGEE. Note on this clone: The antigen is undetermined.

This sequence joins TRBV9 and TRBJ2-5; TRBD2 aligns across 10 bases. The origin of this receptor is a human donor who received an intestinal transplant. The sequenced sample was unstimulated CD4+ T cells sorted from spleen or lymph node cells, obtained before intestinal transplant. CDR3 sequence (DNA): TGTGCCAGCAGCTTTAGCGGGAGGCTCCAAGAGACCCAGTACTTC. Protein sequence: CASSFSGRLQETQYF.